This TCR beta chain is drawn from a study of post-analysis software for immune sequencing data. Broader study findings: Controls' normalized Chao1 diversity significantly exceeded that of multiple sclerosis patients. The five TRBV segments detected at higher frequency in patients than in controls included TRBV5-6, TRBV5-1 and TRBV20-1. Same-batch samples co-clustered strongly by F measure.

Unique molecular identifiers were built into the TCR beta cDNA libraries. The authors obtained 540,000 or so cDNA molecules from roughly 1 to 10 million T cells. TCRdb re-called the PCR reads with MiXCR, one entry per CDR3 protein. The sample has about 540,000 distinct CDR3 sequences; roughly 34% are singletons. For this clonotype: The antigen is unknown.

Trimming took 0 bases from V and 1 from J, leaving 7 bases between them. This CDR3 contains 14 residues. CDR1 is LGHDT, CDR2 YNNKEL, per germline (reference sequence). This clonotype was sampled from a girl aged 2 to 17 with multiple sclerosis. The V gene is TRBV3-1, the J gene TRBJ2-7; D is ambiguous. The sequencing sample was made of blood. The CDR3 DNA follows: TGTGCCAGCAGCCAAGACCAGAAATCCTACGAGCAGTACTTC. This sequence encodes CASSQDQKSYEQYF.